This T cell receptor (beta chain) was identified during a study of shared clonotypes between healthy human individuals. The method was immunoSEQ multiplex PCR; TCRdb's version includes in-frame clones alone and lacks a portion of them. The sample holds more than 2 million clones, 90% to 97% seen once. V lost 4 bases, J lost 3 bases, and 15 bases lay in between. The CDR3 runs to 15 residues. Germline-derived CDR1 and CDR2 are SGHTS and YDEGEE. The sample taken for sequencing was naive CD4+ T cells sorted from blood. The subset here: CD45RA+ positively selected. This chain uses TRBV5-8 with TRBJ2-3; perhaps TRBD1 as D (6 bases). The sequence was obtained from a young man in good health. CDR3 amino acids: CASSRELTGTDTQYF. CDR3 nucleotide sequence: TGTGCCAGCAGCAGGGAATTGACAGGAACAGATACGCAGTATTTT.